These T cell receptor beta chains were read from a single sample in a study of human T cells and chemical hapten exposure. Each CDR3 protein gets one entry after TCRdb re-called the RACE reads with MiXCR. The sample lists under 60,000 distinct CDR3 sequences, approximately 9.9% occurring once. Here the sequenced sample was whole blood, taken in connection with sensitization to the hapten diphenylcyclopropenone (DPC). The receptors stem from a woman aged 35 to 49 with alopecia areata. Some clones in this sample may be carry-over from other donors' samples. CDR3s include the opening cysteine and the closing phenylalanine or tryptophan. D genes are given only for firm matches. Some rows mark clone size as missing; the rest say once, few, many or name a class of expanded clone.

TRBJ2-1 | TRBD2 | few | TRBV20-1 | CSASGRAGEQFF
TRBJ1-5 | TRBD1 | few | TRBV9 | CASSVGTGANQPQHF
TRBJ1-5 | . | . | TRBV5-1 | CASSLQSNQPQHF
TRBJ2-2 | . | . | TRBV5-1 | CASLSQTSMGTGELFF
TRBJ1-2 | . | many | TRBV5-1 | CASNSPRRRSYGYTF
TRBJ1-5 | . | . | TRBV29-1 | CSVRDNHNQPQHF
TRBJ2-1 | TRBD1 | many | TRBV24-1 | CATSVDRGRGNEQFF
TRBJ1-1 | . | . | TRBV5-6 | CASSFNRGIRTEAFF
TRBJ2-7 | . | few | TRBV20-1 | CSGGDGPSYEQYF
TRBJ1-6 | . | few | TRBV18 | CASSPGPPLNSPLHF
TRBJ1-1 | . | many | TRBV6-5 | CASSVRMNTEAFF
TRBJ2-5 | . | many | TRBV6-2/TRBV6-3 | CASRIQETQYF
TRBJ2-1 | . | few | TRBV9 | CASSLQENEQFF
TRBJ2-5 | TRBD1 | . | TRBV7-3 | CASSPIGGRETQYF
TRBJ2-6 | . | few | TRBV9 | CASSVEMGKWAGANVLTF
TRBJ1-6 | . | many | TRBV7-9 | CASSLGVTSYNSPLHF
TRBJ2-2 | TRBD1 | many | TRBV6-4 | CASSDDRETGELFF
TRBJ1-6 | . | few | TRBV20-1 | CSASPDLNSPLHF
TRBJ1-5 | . | many | TRBV19 | CASSIGGGLSNQPQHF
TRBJ2-7 | . | many | TRBV7-8 | CASSPSRRGEQYF
TRBJ1-4 | TRBD1 | . | TRBV20-1 | CSARDMGQGREKLFF
TRBJ2-1 | . | few | TRBV2 | CASSEQGQSYNEQFF
TRBJ2-3 | TRBD1 | many | TRBV4-3 | CASSQEDWTGSSTDTQYF
TRBJ2-3 | . | few | TRBV7-2 | CASSAQTGISTDTQYF
TRBJ1-4 | TRBD1 | many | TRBV18 | CASSPGTGNEKLFF
TRBJ2-7 | TRBD2 | many | TRBV29-1 | CSGRTSGTYEQYF
TRBJ2-2 | TRBD2 | many | TRBV11-2 | CASSLYSGTSVSGELFF
TRBJ2-7 | . | . | TRBV27 | CASMVGVRSYEQYF
TRBJ2-7 | . | . | TRBV6-5 | CASSYGGKSYEQYF
TRBJ1-1 | TRBD1 | . | TRBV12-3/TRBV12-4 | CASSWDRGGGTEAFF
TRBJ2-7 | TRBD2 | few | TRBV3-1 | CASSQGLAGGRSYEQYF
TRBJ1-5 | TRBD1 | many | TRBV19 | CASSGGTGGEAQPQHF
TRBJ1-5 | . | . | TRBV12-3/TRBV12-4 | CASSLLSNQPQHF
TRBJ2-1 | TRBD2 | many | TRBV28 | CASSRGGGSYNEQFF
TRBJ2-7 | . | few | TRBV21-1 | CASGPKRTSYEQYF
TRBJ2-1 | TRBD1 | many | TRBV11-2 | CASSSETGLLF
TRBJ1-5 | TRBD1 | few | TRBV29-1 | CSVAMTGDSNQPQHF
TRBJ2-5 | TRBD2 | many | TRBV20-1 | CSAKSVIAGGPETQYF
TRBJ2-1 | TRBD2 | many | TRBV11-2 | CASSWTSGSYNEQFF
TRBJ2-7 | TRBD2 | . | TRBV5-1 | CASSGSGRADEQYF
TRBJ2-3 | . | many | TRBV11-2 | CASSLDLPSGTDTQYF
TRBJ1-1 | . | . | TRBV28 | CASSSNSVEAFF
TRBJ2-5 | . | many | TRBV3-1 | CASSSRGGQETQYF
TRBJ1-1 | . | few | TRBV29-1 | CSVEGLEAFF
TRBJ1-4 | . | few | TRBV6-5 | CASSYLGGGEKLFF